This T cell receptor (beta chain) was sequenced during a study of blood T cell repertoires in COVID-19. Study information: The cDNA or gDNA used as material had been derived from T cells, B-cell-depleted T cells, or PBMCs.

The repertoire was sequenced with immunoSEQ multiplex PCR; TCRdb's copy has only in-frame clones and lacks some. The sample has some 33,000 clones, around 93% seen once. The V end lost 2 bases, the J end lost 0 bases, and 7 bases lay between the germline ends. There are 14 residues in the CDR3. CDR1 KGHSH and CDR2 LQKENI come from the germline V gene. Sequencing was done on a sample of peripheral blood. This TCR came from a human donor in a cohort sampled during active COVID-19. The J gene is TRBJ1-1, the V gene TRBV18; no clear D. CDR3 sequence reads: CASSPAFMNTEAFF. In DNA form, the CDR3 reads TGTGCCAGCTCACCAGCGTTCATGAACACTGAAGCTTTCTTT.